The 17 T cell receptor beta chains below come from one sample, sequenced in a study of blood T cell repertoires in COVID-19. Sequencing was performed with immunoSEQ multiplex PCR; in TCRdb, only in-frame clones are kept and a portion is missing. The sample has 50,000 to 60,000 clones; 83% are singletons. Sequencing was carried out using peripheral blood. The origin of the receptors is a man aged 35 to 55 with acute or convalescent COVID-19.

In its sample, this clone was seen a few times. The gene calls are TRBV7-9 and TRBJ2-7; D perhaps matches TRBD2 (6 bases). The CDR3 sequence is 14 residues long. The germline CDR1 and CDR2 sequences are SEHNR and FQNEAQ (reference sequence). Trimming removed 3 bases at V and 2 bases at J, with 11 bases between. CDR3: CASSFGGNTYEQYF. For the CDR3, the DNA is TGTGCCAGCAGCTTCGGCGGGAACACCTACGAGCAGTACTTC. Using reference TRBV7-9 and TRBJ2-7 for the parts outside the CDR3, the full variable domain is DTGVSQNPRHKITKRGQNVTFRCDPISEHNRLYWYRQTLGQGPEFLTYFQNEAQLEKSRLLSDRFSAERPKGSFSTLEIQRTEQGDSAMYLCASSFGGNTYEQYFGPGTRLTVT.

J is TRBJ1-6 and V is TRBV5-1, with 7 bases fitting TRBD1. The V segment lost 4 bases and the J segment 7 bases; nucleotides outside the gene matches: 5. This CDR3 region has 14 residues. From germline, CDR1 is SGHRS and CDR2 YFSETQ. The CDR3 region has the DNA TGCGCCAGCAGCCCCGGGACAGCCAATTCACCCCTCCACTTT. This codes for CASSPGTANSPLHF.

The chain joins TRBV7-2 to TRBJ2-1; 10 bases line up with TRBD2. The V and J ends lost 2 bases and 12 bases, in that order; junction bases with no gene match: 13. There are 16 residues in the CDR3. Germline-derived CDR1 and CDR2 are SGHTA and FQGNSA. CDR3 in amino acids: CASSLKIATSGNRQFF. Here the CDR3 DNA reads TGTGCCAGCAGCTTAAAAATAGCTACTAGCGGGAATCGGCAGTTCTTC. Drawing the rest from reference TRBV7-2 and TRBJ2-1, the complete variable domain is GAGVSQSPSNKVTEKGKDVELRCDPISGHTALYWYRQSLGQGLEFLIYFQGNSAPDKSGLPSDRFSAERTGGSVSTLTIQRTQQEDSAVYLCASSLKIATSGNRQFFGPGTRLTVL.

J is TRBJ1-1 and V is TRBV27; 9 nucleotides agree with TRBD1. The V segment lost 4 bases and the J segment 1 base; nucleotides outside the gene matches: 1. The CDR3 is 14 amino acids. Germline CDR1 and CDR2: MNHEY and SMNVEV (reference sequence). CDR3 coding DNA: TGTGCCAGCAGTTGGGGACAGGGGAACACTGAAGCTTTCTTT. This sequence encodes CASSWGQGNTEAFF.

The chain's CDR3 is CASSSPGRKNQPQHF. The CDR3 bases are TGTGCCAGTAGTTCACCTGGGCGTAAAAATCAGCCCCAGCATTTT. The chain couples TRBV19 to TRBJ1-5, with D hard to call. V was shortened by 5 bases and J by 4 bases, with 15 bases between the two germline ends. CDR1 and CDR2 from the germline V gene are LNHDA and SQIVND (reference sequence). CDR3 size: 15 residues. Full variable domain (remainder filled in from reference TRBV19 and TRBJ1-5): DGGITQSPKYLFRKEGQNVTLSCEQNLNHDAMYWYRQDPGQGLRLIYYSQIVNDFQKGDIAEGYSVSREKKESFPLTVTSAQKNPTAFYLCASSSPGRKNQPQHFGDGTRLSIL.

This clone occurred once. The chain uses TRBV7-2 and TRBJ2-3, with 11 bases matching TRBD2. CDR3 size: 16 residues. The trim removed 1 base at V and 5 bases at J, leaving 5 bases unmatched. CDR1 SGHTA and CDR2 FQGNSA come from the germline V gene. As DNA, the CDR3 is TGTGCCAGCAGCTTAGGAACTAGCGGGGGCATAGATACGCAGTATTTT. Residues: CASSLGTSGGIDTQYF.

In nucleotides, the CDR3 is TGTGCCAGCAGCCTAACCGGGACAGGGGTTGACACCGGGGAGCTGTTTTTT. The encoded protein is CASSLTGTGVDTGELFF. The chain combines TRBV11-2 with TRBJ2-2; 10 positions agree with TRBD1. This CDR3 has 17 residues. The V gene end was trimmed by 5 bases and the J gene end by 3 bases; junction bases not matched to a gene: 9. Germline V gene lookup returns CDR1 SGHAT and CDR2 FQNNGV.

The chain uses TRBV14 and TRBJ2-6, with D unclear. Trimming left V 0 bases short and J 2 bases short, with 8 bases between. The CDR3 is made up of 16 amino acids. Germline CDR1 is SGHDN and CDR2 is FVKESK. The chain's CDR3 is CASSQDFAAGANVLTF. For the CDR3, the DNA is TGTGCCAGCAGCCAAGATTTTGCAGCTGGGGCCAACGTCCTGACTTTC.

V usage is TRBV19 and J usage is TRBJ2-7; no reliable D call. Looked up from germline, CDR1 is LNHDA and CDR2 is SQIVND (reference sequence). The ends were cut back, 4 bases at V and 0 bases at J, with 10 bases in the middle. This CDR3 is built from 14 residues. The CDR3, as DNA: TGTGCCAGTAGTAACAGCTATCTCTCCTACGAGCAGTACTTC. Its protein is CASSNSYLSYEQYF.

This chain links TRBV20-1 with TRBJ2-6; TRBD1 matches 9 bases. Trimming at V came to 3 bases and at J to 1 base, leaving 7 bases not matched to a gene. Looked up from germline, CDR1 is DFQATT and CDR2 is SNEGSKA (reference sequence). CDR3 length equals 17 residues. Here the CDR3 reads CSASRDRALSGANVLTF. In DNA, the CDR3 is TGCAGTGCTAGTCGGGACAGGGCCTTATCTGGGGCCAACGTCCTGACTTTC.

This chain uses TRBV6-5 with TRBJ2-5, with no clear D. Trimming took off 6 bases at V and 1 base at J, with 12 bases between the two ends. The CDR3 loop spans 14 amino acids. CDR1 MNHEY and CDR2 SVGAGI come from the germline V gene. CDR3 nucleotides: TGTGCCAGCAGACCCTTAGCAGCCCAAGAGACCCAGTACTTC. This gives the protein CASRPLAAQETQYF.

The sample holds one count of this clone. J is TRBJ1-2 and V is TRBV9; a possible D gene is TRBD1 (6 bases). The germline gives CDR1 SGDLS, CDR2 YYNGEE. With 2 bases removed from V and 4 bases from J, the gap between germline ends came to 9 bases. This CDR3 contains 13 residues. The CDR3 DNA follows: TGTGCCAGCAGCGTCGACAGGAGCTATGGCTACACCTTC. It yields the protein CASSVDRSYGYTF.

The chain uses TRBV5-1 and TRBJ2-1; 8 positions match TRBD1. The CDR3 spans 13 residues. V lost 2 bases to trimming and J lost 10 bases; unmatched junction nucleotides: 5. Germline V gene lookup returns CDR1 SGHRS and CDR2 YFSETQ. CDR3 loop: CASSFGDRGEQFF. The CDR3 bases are TGCGCCAGCAGCTTTGGAGACAGGGGCGAGCAGTTCTTC.

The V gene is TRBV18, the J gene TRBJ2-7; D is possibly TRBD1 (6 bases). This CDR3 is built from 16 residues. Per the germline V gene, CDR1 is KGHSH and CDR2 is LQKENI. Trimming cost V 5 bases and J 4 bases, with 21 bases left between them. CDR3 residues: CASSGPGQVGPYEQYF. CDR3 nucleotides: TGTGCCAGCTCAGGACCGGGACAAGTAGGACCGTACGAGCAGTACTTC.

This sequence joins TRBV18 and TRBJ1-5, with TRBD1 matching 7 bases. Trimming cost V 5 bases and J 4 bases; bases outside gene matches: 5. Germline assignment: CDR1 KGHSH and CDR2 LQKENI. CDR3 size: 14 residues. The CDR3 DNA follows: TGTGCCAGCTCAGAGACAGGGACTAATCAGCCCCAGCATTTT. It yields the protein CASSETGTNQPQHF. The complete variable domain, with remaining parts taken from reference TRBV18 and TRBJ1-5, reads NAGVMQNPRHLVRRRGQEARLRCSPMKGHSHVYWYRQLPEEGLKFMVYLQKENIIDESGMPKERFSAEFPKEGPSILRIQQVVRGDSAAYFCASSETGTNQPQHFGDGTRLSIL.

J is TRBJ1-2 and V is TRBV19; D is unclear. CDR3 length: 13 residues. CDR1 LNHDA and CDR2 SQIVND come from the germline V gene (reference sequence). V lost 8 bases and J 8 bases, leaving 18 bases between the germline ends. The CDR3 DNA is TGTGCCAGTGGTAGCGGGGAATTGGAAGGCTACACCTTC. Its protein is CASGSGELEGYTF.

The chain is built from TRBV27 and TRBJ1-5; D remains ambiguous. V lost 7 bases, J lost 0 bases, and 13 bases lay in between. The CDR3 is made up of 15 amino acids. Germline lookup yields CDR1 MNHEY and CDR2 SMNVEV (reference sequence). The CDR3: CASKVSGDSNQPQHF. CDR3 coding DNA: TGTGCCAGCAAGGTTTCAGGCGATAGCAATCAGCCCCAGCATTTT.